What follows are 9 T cell receptor beta chains derived from one specimen sequenced in a study of vaccination and CD4 T cells after COVID-19. Cultured CD4+ T-cell DNA underwent Oncomine TCR Beta short-read sequencing. A single record per CDR3 protein comes from TCRdb applying MiXCR to the PCR reads. The table has about 16,000 distinct CDR3 sequences, around 40% seen once. The time point was: late sampling 161 to 241 days after vaccination in three convalescent patients. Stated treatment: roughly 10-day PBMC culture with coronavirus spike peptide pools or control peptides (ViraFEST assay). These receptors are not linked to any known antigen. Sequences were derived from CD4+ T cells from blood, cultured in vitro, sampled about 7 months after SARS-CoV-2 vaccination. The receptor set was obtained from a human donor who had recovered from COVID-19.

The CDR3 coding sequence is TGCAGTGCTAGAGACTCGGCTGGGGTATACACCGGGGAGCTGTTTTTT. This translates into CSARDSAGVYTGELFF. The chain couples TRBV20-1 to TRBJ2-2; D is undetermined. The germline CDR1 and CDR2 sequences are DFQATT and SNEGSKA (reference sequence). V lost 0 bases and J 3 bases, leaving 14 bases between the germline ends. The CDR3 is 16 amino acids.

This chain uses TRBV7-9 with TRBJ2-5; either TRBD1 or TRBD2 may fit D (6 bases each). CDR3 length equals 16 residues. Between the trimmed V and J ends, which lost 7 bases and 5 bases, there was a span of 23 bases. Germline V gene data show CDR1 as SEHNR and CDR2 as FQNEAQ (reference sequence). CDR3 protein: CASIKERGAGSETQYF. The CDR3 DNA follows: TGTGCCAGCATCAAAGAGAGGGGGGCCGGGTCCGAGACCCAGTACTTC.

The rearrangement links TRBV27 to TRBJ2-1; 8 bases map to TRBD2. Germline CDR1 is MNHEY and CDR2 is SMNVEV (reference sequence). This CDR3 spans 11 amino acids. V trimming: 6 bases; J trimming: 15 bases; junction bases outside the gene matches: 7. This chain's CDR3 is CASRKSGGLFF. The CDR3 nucleotides read TGTGCCAGCAGGAAAAGCGGGGGACTGTTCTTC.

The chain employs TRBV2 and TRBJ1-1, with D maybe TRBD1 (6 bases). The CDR3 sequence is 13 residues long. The germline V gene encodes CDR1 SNHLY and CDR2 FYNNEI. Trimming removed 6 bases from V and 3 bases from J, with 11 bases in between. CDR3 sequence (DNA): TGTGCCAGCAGCGTTAACAGGGACACTGAAGCTTTCTTT. Amino acid sequence: CASSVNRDTEAFF.

This sequence joins TRBV7-9 and TRBJ2-7, with D perhaps TRBD2 (5 bases). The CDR3 consists of 14 residues. Between the trimmed V and J ends, which lost 2 bases and 6 bases, there was a span of 14 bases. CDR1 and CDR2 from the germline V gene are SEHNR and FQNEAQ (reference sequence). CDR3 sequence reads: CASSLLTIGVEQYF. The CDR3 DNA reads as TGTGCCAGCAGCTTACTCACGATCGGGGTCGAGCAGTACTTC.

This clonotype appeared once. The chain joins TRBV4-2 to TRBJ2-2, with 9 bases fitting TRBD1. J was trimmed by 8 bases and V by 4 bases; bases with no gene match: 14. This CDR3 spans 17 amino acids. CDR1 and CDR2 (germline): LGHNA, YNFKEQ. The CDR3 DNA sequence: TGTGCCAGCAGCCCACCCTCCGGGACAGGGCAAACGGGGGAGCTGTTTTTT. Its protein product is CASSPPSGTGQTGELFF.

The CDR3 bases are TGCAGTGCTAGAGAGGGCTCGAATTCAGGAAACACCATATATTTT. This translates into CSAREGSNSGNTIYF. The gene calls are TRBV20-1 and TRBJ1-3; D is undetermined. CDR3 size: 15 residues. Trimming took 0 bases from V and 4 from J, leaving 13 bases between them. Germline V CDR1 and CDR2: DFQATT, SNEGSKA (reference sequence).

The rearrangement uses TRBV27 and TRBJ2-2; 7 bases line up with TRBD2. Germline trimming cut 2 bases from V and 5 bases from J; bases unmatched to any gene: 8. Germline CDR1 reads MNHEY; CDR2 reads SMNVEV (reference sequence). This CDR3 has 16 residues. CDR3 sequence: CASSLRSREGTGELFF. CDR3 sequence (DNA): TGTGCCAGCAGTTTACGTAGCAGGGAGGGTACCGGGGAGCTGTTTTTT.

DNA of the CDR3: TGTGCCAGCAGTGGGGCAGGGGGAGACTCACCCCTCCACTTT. It translates to CASSGAGGDSPLHF. The V and J genes are TRBV2 and TRBJ1-6, with 7 positions matching TRBD1. After removal of 4 bases from V and 10 bases from J, the junction contained 7 bases not matched to a gene. CDR3 size: 14 residues. Germline loops: CDR1 SNHLY, CDR2 FYNNEI.